This TCR beta chain was observed in a study of response to subunit inactivated influenza vaccine. Study conclusions and caveats: The authors put forward the suggestion that each seasonal influenza vaccination may bring in only a limited number of new T cells.

TCRdb called the RT-PCR reads again in MiXCR, with one record for every CDR3 protein. This sample has 490,000 or so distinct CDR3 sequences, with 7.5% to 8.5% found just once. This clonotype was detected many times. The antigen is not known. This CDR3 region has 13 residues. V lost 5 bases, J lost 3 bases, and 11 bases lay in between. The V gene's germline CDR1 is SQVTM and CDR2 ANQGSEA. The origin of this receptor is a man between 50 and 70 years old who received an inactivated influenza vaccine. The source material was PBMCs from blood, sampled less than 30 months after vaccination. V is TRBV29-1 and J is TRBJ2-1; D might be TRBD1 (6 bases). CDR3 DNA: TGCAGCGTTTCGCAGGGGATCTACAATGAGCAGTTCTTC. Protein product: CSVSQGIYNEQFF.